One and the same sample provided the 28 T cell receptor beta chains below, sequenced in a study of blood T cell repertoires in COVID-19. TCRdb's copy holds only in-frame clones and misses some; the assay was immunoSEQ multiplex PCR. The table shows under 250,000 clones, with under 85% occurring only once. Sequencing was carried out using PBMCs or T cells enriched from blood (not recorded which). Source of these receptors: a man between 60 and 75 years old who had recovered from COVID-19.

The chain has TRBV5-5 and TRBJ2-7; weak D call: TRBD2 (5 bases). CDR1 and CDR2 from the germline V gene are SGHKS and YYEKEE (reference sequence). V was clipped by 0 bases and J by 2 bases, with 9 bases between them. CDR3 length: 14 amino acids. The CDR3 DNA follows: TGTGCCAGCAGCTTGGGTCCGGGAACCTACGAGCAGTACTTC. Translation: CASSLGPGTYEQYF. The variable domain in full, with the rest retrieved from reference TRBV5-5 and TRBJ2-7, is DAGVTQSPTHLIKTRGQQVTLRCSPISGHKSVSWYQQVLGQGPQFIFQYYEKEERGRGNFPDRFSARQFPNYSSELNVNALLLGDSALYLCASSLGPGTYEQYFGPGTRLTVT.

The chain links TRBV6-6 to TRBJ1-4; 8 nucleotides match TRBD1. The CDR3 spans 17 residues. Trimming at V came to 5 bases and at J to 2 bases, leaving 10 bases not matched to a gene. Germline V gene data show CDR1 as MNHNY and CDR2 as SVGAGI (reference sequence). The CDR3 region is CASSPLGQGPTNEKLFF. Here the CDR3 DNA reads TGTGCCAGCAGTCCATTAGGACAGGGTCCCACTAATGAAAAACTGTTTTTT.

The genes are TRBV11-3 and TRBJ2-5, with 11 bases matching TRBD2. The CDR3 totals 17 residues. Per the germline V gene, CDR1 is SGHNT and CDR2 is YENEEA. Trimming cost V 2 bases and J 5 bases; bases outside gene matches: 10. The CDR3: CASSLYLSGGALETQYF. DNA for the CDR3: TGTGCCAGCAGCTTATACCTTAGCGGGGGGGCCCTTGAGACCCAGTACTTC. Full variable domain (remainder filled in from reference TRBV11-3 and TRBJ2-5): EAGVVQSPRYKIIEKKQPVAFWCNPISGHNTLYWYLQNLGQGPELLIRYENEEAVDDSQLPKDRFSAERLKGVDSTLKIQPAELGDSAVYLCASSLYLSGGALETQYFGPGTRLLVL.

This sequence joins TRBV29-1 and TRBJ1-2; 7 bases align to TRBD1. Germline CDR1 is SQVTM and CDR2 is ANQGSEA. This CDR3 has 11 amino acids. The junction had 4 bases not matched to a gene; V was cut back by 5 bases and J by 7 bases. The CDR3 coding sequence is TGCAGCGTTTTTTCAGGGGGTGGCTACACCTTC. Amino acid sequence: CSVFSGGGYTF.

In nucleotides, the CDR3 is TGTGCCAGCAGTCCTTTTGGGGTTCGGACAGGGAAGATGACTGAAGCTTTCTTT. Its translation is CASSPFGVRTGKMTEAFF. The rearrangement joins TRBV27 to TRBJ1-1, with 8 bases that match TRBD1. CDR1 is MNHEY and CDR2 is SMNVEV in the germline V gene (reference sequence). The V and J ends lost 5 bases and 5 bases, in that order; junction bases with no gene match: 19. The CDR3 sequence is 18 residues long.

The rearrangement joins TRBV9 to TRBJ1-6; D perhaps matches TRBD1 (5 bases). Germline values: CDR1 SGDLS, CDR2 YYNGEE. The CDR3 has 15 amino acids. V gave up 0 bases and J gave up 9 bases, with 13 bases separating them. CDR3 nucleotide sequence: TGTGCCAGCAGCGTAGGGACAAGTCTAGGTTCACCCCTCCACTTT. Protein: CASSVGTSLGSPLHF. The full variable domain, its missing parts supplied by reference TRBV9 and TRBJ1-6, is DSGVTQTPKHLITATGQRVTLRCSPRSGDLSVYWYQQSLDQGLQFLIQYYNGEERAKGNILERFSAQQFPDLHSELNLSSLELGDSALYFCASSVGTSLGSPLHFGNGTRLTVT.

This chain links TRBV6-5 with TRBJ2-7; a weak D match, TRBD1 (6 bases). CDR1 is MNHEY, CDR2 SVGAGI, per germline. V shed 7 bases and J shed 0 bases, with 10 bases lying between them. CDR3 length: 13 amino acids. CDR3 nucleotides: TGTGCCAGCAACCCGGACAGCTCCTACGAGCAGTACTTC. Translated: CASNPDSSYEQYF.

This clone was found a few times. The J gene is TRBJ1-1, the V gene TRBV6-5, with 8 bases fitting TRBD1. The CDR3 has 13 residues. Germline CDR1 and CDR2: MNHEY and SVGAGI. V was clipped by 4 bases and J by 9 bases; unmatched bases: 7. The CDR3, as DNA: TGTGCCAGCAGTTTTAGGACAGGGTGGAAAGCTTTCTTT. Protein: CASSFRTGWKAFF.

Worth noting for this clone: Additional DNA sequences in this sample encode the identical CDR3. The CDR3 DNA reads TGTGCCAGCAGCCGCTACGGTTATACGGACACTGAAGCTTTCTTT. It codes for CASSRYGYTDTEAFF. V usage is TRBV5-4 and J usage is TRBJ1-1, with D unresolved. This CDR3 comprises 15 residues. Germline CDR1 SGHNT, CDR2 YYREEE (reference sequence). The V gene lost 4 bases and the J gene lost 3 bases, with 16 bases spanning the gap. The variable domain in full, with the rest retrieved from reference TRBV5-4 and TRBJ1-1, is ETGVTQSPTHLIKTRGQQVTLRCSSQSGHNTVSWYQQALGQGPQFIFQYYREEENGRGNFPPRFSGLQFPNYSSELNVNALELDDSALYLCASSRYGYTDTEAFFGQGTRLTVV.

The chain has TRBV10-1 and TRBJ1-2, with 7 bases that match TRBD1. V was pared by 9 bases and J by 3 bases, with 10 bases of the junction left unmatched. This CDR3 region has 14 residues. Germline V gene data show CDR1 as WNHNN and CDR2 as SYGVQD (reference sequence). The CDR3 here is CARTSGQQHYGYTF. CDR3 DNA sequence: TGCGCCAGAACATCGGGACAGCAGCACTATGGCTACACCTTC.

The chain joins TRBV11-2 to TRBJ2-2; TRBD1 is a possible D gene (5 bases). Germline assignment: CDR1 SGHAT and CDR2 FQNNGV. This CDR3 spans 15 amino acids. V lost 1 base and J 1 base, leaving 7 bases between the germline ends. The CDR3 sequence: CASSLAQVNTGELFF. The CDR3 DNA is TGTGCCAGCAGCTTAGCACAGGTGAACACCGGGGAGCTGTTTTTT. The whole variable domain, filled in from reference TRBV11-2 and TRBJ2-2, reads EAGVAQSPRYKIIEKRQSVAFWCNPISGHATLYWYQQILGQGPKLLIQFQNNGVVDDSQLPKDRFSAERLKGVDSTLKIQPAKLEDSAVYLCASSLAQVNTGELFFGEGSRLTVL.

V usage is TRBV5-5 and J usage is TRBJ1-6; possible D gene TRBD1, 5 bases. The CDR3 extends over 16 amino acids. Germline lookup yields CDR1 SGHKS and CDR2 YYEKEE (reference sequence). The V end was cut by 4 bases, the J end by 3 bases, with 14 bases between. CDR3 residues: CASSPYDRFYNSPLHF. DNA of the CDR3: TGTGCCAGCAGCCCCTACGACAGATTCTATAATTCACCCCTCCACTTT.

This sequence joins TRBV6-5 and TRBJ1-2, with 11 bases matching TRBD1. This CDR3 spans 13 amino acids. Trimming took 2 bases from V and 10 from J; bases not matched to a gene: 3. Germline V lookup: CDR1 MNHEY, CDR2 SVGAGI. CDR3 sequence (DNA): TGTGCCAGCAGTTACGGGACAGGGGGTTCCTACACCTTC. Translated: CASSYGTGGSYTF.

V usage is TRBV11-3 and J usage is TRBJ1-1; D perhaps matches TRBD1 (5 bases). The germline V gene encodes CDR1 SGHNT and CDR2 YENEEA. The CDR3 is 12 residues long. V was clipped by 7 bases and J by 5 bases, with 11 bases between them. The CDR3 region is CASTGRETEAFF. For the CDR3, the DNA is TGTGCCAGCACAGGGAGGGAGACTGAAGCTTTCTTT. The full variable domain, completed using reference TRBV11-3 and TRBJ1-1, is EAGVVQSPRYKIIEKKQPVAFWCNPISGHNTLYWYLQNLGQGPELLIRYENEEAVDDSQLPKDRFSAERLKGVDSTLKIQPAELGDSAVYLCASTGRETEAFFGQGTRLTVV.

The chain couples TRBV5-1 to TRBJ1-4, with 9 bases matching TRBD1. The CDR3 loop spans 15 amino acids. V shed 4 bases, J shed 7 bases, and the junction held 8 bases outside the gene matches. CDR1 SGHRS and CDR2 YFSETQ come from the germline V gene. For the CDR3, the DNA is TGCGCCAGCAGCGTTACAGGGGGCGAGTTTGAAAAACTGTTTTTT. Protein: CASSVTGGEFEKLFF.

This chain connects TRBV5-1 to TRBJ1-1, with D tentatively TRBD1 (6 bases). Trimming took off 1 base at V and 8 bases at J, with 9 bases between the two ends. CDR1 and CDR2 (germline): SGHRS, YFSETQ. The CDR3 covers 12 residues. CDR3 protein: CASSLKGGEAFF. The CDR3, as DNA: TGCGCCAGCAGCTTGAAAGGGGGAGAAGCTTTCTTT.

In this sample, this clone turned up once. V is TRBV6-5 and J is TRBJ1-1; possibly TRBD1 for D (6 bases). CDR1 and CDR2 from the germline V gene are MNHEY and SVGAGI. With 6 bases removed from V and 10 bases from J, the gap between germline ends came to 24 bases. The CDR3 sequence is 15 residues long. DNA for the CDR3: TGTGCCAGCAGCCTTACAGGGATCTCGCAACACGGAGCTTTCTTT. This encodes CASSLTGISQHGAFF.

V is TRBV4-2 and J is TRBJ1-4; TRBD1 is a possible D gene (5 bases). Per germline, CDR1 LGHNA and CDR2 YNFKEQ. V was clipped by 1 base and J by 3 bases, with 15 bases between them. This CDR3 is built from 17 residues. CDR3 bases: TGTGCCAGCAGCCAAGCCCTGTCGTGGGGGGCTAATGAAAAACTGTTTTTT. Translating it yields CASSQALSWGANEKLFF.

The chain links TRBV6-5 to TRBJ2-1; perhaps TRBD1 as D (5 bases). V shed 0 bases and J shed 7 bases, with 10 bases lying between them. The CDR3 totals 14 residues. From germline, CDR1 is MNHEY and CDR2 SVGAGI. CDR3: CASSYSGAWNEQFF. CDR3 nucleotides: TGTGCCAGCAGTTACTCTGGGGCTTGGAATGAGCAGTTCTTC.

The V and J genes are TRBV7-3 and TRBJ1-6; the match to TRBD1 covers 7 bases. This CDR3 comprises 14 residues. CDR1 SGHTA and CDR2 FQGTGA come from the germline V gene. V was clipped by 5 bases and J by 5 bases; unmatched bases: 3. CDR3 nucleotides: TGTGCCAGCAGCCCGGACAGGAATAATTCACCCCTCCACTTT. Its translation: CASSPDRNNSPLHF.

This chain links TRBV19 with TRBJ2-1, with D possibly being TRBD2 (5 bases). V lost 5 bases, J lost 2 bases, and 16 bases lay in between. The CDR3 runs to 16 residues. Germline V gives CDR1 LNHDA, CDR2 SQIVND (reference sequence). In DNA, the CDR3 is TGTGCCAGTAGTGGCGGGCAGGTGATCGCCTACAATGAGCAGTTCTTC. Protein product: CASSGGQVIAYNEQFF.

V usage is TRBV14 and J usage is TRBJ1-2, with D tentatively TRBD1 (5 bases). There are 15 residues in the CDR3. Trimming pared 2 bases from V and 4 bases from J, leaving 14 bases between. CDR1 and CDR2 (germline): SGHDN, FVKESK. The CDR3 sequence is CASSQQNGGIYGYTF. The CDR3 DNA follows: TGTGCCAGCAGCCAACAGAATGGGGGGATCTATGGCTACACCTTC.

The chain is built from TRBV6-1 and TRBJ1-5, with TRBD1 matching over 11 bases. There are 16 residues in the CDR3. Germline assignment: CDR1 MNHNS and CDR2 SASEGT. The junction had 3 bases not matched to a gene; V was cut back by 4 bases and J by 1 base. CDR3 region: CASSARDRGSNQPQHF. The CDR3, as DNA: TGTGCCAGCAGTGCCCGGGACAGGGGGAGCAATCAGCCCCAGCATTTT.

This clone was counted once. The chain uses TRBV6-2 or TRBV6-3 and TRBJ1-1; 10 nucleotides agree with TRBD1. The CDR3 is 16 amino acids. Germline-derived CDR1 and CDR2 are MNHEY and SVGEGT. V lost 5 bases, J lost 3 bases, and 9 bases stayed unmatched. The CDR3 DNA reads TGTGCCAGCAGTCCACCCCCGGGACAGGGGTACACTGAAGCTTTCTTT. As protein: CASSPPPGQGYTEAFF.

CDR3 protein: CASSHDELGQGVDQPQHF. Written as DNA, the CDR3 is TGTGCCAGCAGCCACGATGAACTAGGACAGGGTGTTGATCAGCCCCAGCATTTT. The genes are TRBV14 and TRBJ1-5; the match to TRBD1 covers 8 bases. This CDR3 spans 18 amino acids. The germline V gene encodes CDR1 SGHDN and CDR2 FVKESK. Losses at the gene ends were 3 bases for V and 5 bases for J; bases not matched to a gene: 15.

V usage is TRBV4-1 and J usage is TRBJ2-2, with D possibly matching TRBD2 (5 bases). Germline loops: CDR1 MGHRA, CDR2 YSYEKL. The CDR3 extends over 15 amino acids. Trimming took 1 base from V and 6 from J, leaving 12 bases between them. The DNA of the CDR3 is TGCGCCAGCAGCCAAGCCCTAGCCCCCGCCGGGGAGCTGTTTTTT. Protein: CASSQALAPAGELFF.

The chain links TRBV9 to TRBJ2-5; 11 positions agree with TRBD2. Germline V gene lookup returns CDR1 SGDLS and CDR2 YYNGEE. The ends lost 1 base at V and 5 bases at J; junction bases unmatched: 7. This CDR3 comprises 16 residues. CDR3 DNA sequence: TGTGCCAGCAGCGTACTAGCGGGGGGCCCGGGGGAGACCCAGTACTTC. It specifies CASSVLAGGPGETQYF. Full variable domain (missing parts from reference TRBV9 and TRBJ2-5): DSGVTQTPKHLITATGQRVTLRCSPRSGDLSVYWYQQSLDQGLQFLIQYYNGEERAKGNILERFSAQQFPDLHSELNLSSLELGDSALYFCASSVLAGGPGETQYFGPGTRLLVL.

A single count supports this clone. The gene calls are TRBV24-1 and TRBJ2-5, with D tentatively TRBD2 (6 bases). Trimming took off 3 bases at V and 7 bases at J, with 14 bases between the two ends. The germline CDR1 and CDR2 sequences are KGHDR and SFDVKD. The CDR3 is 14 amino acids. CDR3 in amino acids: CATSDQGVGGTQYF. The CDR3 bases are TGTGCCACCAGTGATCAAGGGGTGGGGGGGACCCAGTACTTC.